The 19 T cell receptor beta chains reported below all come from one sample, sequenced in a study of post-analysis software for immune sequencing data. The study, taken as a whole, reports: Patients carried five TRBV segments more frequently than controls did, and TRBV5-6, TRBV5-1 and TRBV20-1 were among them.

These receptors lack a known antigen. cDNA libraries of TCR beta carried unique molecular identifiers. Each CDR3 protein is one row after TCRdb ran MiXCR on the PCR reads. This table holds roughly 730,000 distinct CDR3 sequences, 30% found once. Sequencing was done on a sample of blood. All receptors come from a girl aged 5 to 17 with multiple sclerosis.

This clonotype was picked up a small number of times. V is TRBV6-6 and J is TRBJ2-5, with TRBD1 identical over 7 bases. The J call is doubtful: the DNA matches TRBJ2-7 better. There are 14 residues in the CDR3. Germline values: CDR1 MNHNY, CDR2 SVGAGI (reference sequence). The CDR3 region has the DNA TGTGCCACCATCCCCGGCCAGGGGGTCTACGAGCAGTACTTC. Residues: CATIPGQGVYEQYF.

The table lists this clonotype with a few counts. This CDR3 reads CASNLGAGGEDTQYF. For the CDR3, the DNA is TGTGCCAGCAATTTAGGGGCGGGAGGAGAAGATACGCAGTATTTT. V is TRBV9 and J is TRBJ2-3; 8 nucleotides agree with TRBD2. V was pared by 6 bases and J by 5 bases, with 11 bases of the junction left unmatched. Germline-derived CDR1 and CDR2 are SGDLS and YYNGEE. This CDR3 has 15 residues. Filled out from reference TRBV9 and TRBJ2-3, the complete variable domain reads DSGVTQTPKHLITATGQRVTLRCSPRSGDLSVYWYQQSLDQGLQFLIQYYNGEERAKGNILERFSAQQFPDLHSELNLSSLELGDSALYFCASNLGAGGEDTQYFGPGTRLTVL.

CDR3 coding DNA: TGTGCCAGCAGCCTGGGACTACCGACCTACAATGAGCAGTTCTTC. Translated: CASSLGLPTYNEQFF. The J gene is TRBJ2-1, the V gene TRBV14; 7 positions agree with TRBD2. V gave up 4 bases and J gave up 2 bases; unmatched junction bases: 5. Germline V gene data show CDR1 as SGHDN and CDR2 as FVKESK. This CDR3 contains 15 residues.

This chain joins TRBV12-3 or TRBV12-4 and TRBJ2-1, with 7 nucleotides matching TRBD2. This CDR3 comprises 14 residues. V trimming: 3 bases; J trimming: 5 bases; junction bases outside the gene matches: 4. CDR3 DNA: TGTGCCAGCAGTTTCTCGACTAGCCACAATGAGCAGTTCTTC. It encodes CASSFSTSHNEQFF.

This clonotype was seen a few times. V gene TRBV20-1 combines with J gene TRBJ2-1, with TRBD2 matching over 8 bases. Germline CDR1 reads DFQATT; CDR2 reads SNEGSKA (reference sequence). This CDR3 is 13 amino acids long. V gave up 6 bases and J gave up 0 bases; unmatched junction bases: 1. The CDR3 nucleotides are TGCAGTGCAGGGACTAGCTCCTACAATGAGCAGTTCTTC. Its translation is CSAGTSSYNEQFF.

This clonotype has more than one count but fewer than ten. This chain links TRBV20-1 with TRBJ2-7; D is unresolved. Germline assignment: CDR1 DFQATT and CDR2 SNEGSKA (reference sequence). The CDR3 has 14 residues. The V and J ends lost 3 bases and 0 bases respectively, with 12 bases between them. CDR3: CSASPRISSYEQYF. CDR3 nucleotides: TGCAGTGCTAGCCCCAGAATAAGCTCCTACGAGCAGTACTTC.

This clonotype was observed a few times. The chain has TRBV27 and TRBJ2-7, with D perhaps being TRBD1 or TRBD2 (5 bases each). The V gene's germline CDR1 is MNHEY and CDR2 SMNVEV (reference sequence). The CDR3 is 15 residues long. V gave up 6 bases and J gave up 1 base, with 16 bases separating them. The CDR3 DNA follows: TGTGCCAGCAGACCCGCAGGGAGACCTTCCTACGAGCAGTACTTC. This gives the protein CASRPAGRPSYEQYF.

The chain couples TRBV2 to TRBJ1-5, with D perhaps matching TRBD1 (6 bases). Germline V gene data show CDR1 as SNHLY and CDR2 as FYNNEI. The CDR3 contains 12 residues. V dropped 7 bases and J dropped 5 bases, with 9 bases sitting between them. Here the CDR3 reads CASNRDDQPQHF. As DNA, the CDR3 is TGTGCCAGCAACAGGGATGATCAGCCCCAGCATTTT.

The rearrangement joins TRBV29-1 to TRBJ2-5, with D possibly being TRBD2 (6 bases). Deletions cut 4 bases from V and 5 bases from J, with 23 bases between. Germline loops: CDR1 SQVTM, CDR2 ANQGSEA. The CDR3 is made up of 16 amino acids. As DNA, the CDR3 is TGCAGCGTTGCCCCGGGAGAAAAAAGAGTCCCGGAGACCCAGTACTTC. Protein sequence: CSVAPGEKRVPETQYF. Variable domain in full (rest from reference TRBV29-1 and TRBJ2-5): SAVISQKPSRDICQRGTSLTIQCQVDSQVTMMFWYRQQPGQSLTLIATANQGSEATYESGFVIDKFPISRPNLTFSTLTVSNMSPEDSSIYLCSVAPGEKRVPETQYFGPGTRLLVL.

The chain has TRBV5-1 and TRBJ1-2, with D possibly TRBD1 on 5 matching bases. Deletions cut 0 bases from V and 4 bases from J, with 16 bases between. Germline lookup yields CDR1 SGHRS and CDR2 YFSETQ. This CDR3 is built from 16 residues. The CDR3: CASSLGDVDLFYGYTF. CDR3 sequence (DNA): TGCGCCAGCAGCTTGGGGGACGTCGACCTTTTCTATGGCTACACCTTC.

Comments on this clonotype: This could be a read error, since a much larger clone is one nucleotide away. V gene TRBV12-3 or TRBV12-4 combines with J gene TRBJ2-4; TRBD1 agrees at 7 bases. The end of the DNA aligns better with TRBJ2-7, so the J call may be wrong. CDR3 length equals 14 residues. The CDR3 DNA reads TGTGCCAGCAGTTGGGTACAGGGGTCCTACGAGCAGTACTTC. Amino acids: CASSWVQGSYEQYF.

The chain recombines TRBV3-1 with TRBJ1-1; D perhaps matches TRBD1 (5 bases). The V end was cut by 1 base, the J end by 6 bases, with 12 bases between. The CDR3 consists of 14 residues. Looked up from germline, CDR1 is LGHDT and CDR2 is YNNKEL (reference sequence). As DNA, the CDR3 is TGTGCCAGCAGCCAAGTTTCTCGGGGCTCTGAAGCTTTCTTT. The encoded protein is CASSQVSRGSEAFF.

This clonotype was observed a handful of times. V gene TRBV27 combines with J gene TRBJ2-7, with 14 bases aligning to TRBD2. CDR3 length: 17 amino acids. Germline-derived CDR1 and CDR2 are MNHEY and SMNVEV (reference sequence). The junction had 7 bases not matched to a gene; V was cut back by 2 bases and J by 4 bases. The CDR3, as DNA: TGTGCCAGCAGTTTAAGACTAGCGGGAGGGCCGGGGTACGAGCAGTACTTC. This encodes CASSLRLAGGPGYEQYF.

The gene calls are TRBV12-3 or TRBV12-4 and TRBJ2-1; possible D gene TRBD2, 6 bases. The ends were cut back, 6 bases at V and 8 bases at J, with 14 bases in the middle. The CDR3 extends over 13 amino acids. Here the CDR3 DNA reads TGTGCCAGCAGGGGACGGGGAGGCGATGAGCAGTTCTTC. It codes for CASRGRGGDEQFF.

CDR3 residues: CASKVQGGADTQYF. Here the CDR3 DNA reads TGTGCCAGCAAAGTTCAGGGGGGGGCAGATACGCAGTATTTT. V gene TRBV12-3 or TRBV12-4 combines with J gene TRBJ2-3; D might be TRBD1 or TRBD2, each matching 7 bases. The V end was cut by 7 bases, the J end by 4 bases, with 15 bases between. The CDR3 spans 14 residues.

This clonotype was counted once. The J gene is TRBJ1-1, the V gene TRBV20-1; D perhaps matches TRBD1 (5 bases). V was trimmed by 0 bases and J by 1 base, leaving 12 bases between them. The CDR3 is made up of 15 amino acids. Germline CDR1 and CDR2: DFQATT and SNEGSKA (reference sequence). The DNA of the CDR3 is TGCAGTGCTAGAGATGGGGGGGGGAGGAACACTGAAGCTTTCTTT. Translated, it gives CSARDGGGRNTEAFF.

In its sample, this clonotype was seen a few times. The chain uses TRBV10-3 and TRBJ2-5, with D possibly TRBD1 on 6 matching bases. Trimming pared 8 bases from V and 4 bases from J, leaving 14 bases between. From germline, CDR1 is ENHRY and CDR2 SYGVKD. There are 13 residues in the CDR3. In DNA form, the CDR3 reads TGTGCCATCCGGACAGAGGGGCGAGAGACCCAGTACTTC. Protein: CAIRTEGRETQYF.

This clonotype has ten or more counts. The rearrangement joins TRBV12-3 or TRBV12-4 to TRBJ2-5, with 7 bases lining up with TRBD1. The CDR3 runs to 14 residues. J lost 5 bases, V lost 3 bases, and 6 bases had no gene match. The CDR3 nucleotides are TGTGCCAGCAGTTTGTTGTCCAGGGGGGAGACCCAGTACTTC. It is translated as CASSLLSRGETQYF.

The chain is built from TRBV5-1 and TRBJ1-1; no clear D. The CDR3 is 14 residues long. Germline assignment: CDR1 SGHRS and CDR2 YFSETQ. The ends were cut back, 4 bases at V and 2 bases at J, with 12 bases in the middle. The DNA for the CDR3 is TGCGCCAGCAGCATCTCGGGAAGCAACACTGAAGCTTTCTTT. This translates into CASSISGSNTEAFF.